Listed here are 22 T cell receptor beta chains from one sample, sequenced in a study of blood T cell repertoires in COVID-19. Clones were read by immunoSEQ multiplex PCR, and TCRdb kept only the in-frame ones, dropping some. The sample holds 100,000 to 150,000 clones, around 87% seen once. Sequencing was done on a sample of peripheral blood. The receptors stem from a woman aged 70-85 years with acute or convalescent COVID-19.

The chain carries TRBV5-1 and TRBJ1-1; 8 bases are a match to TRBD1. CDR1 SGHRS and CDR2 YFSETQ come from the germline V gene. Trimming cost V 0 bases and J 3 bases; bases outside gene matches: 1. The CDR3 covers 14 residues. This CDR3 reads CASSLARGHTEAFF. The CDR3 DNA sequence: TGCGCCAGCAGCTTGGCCAGGGGGCACACTGAAGCTTTCTTT.

The genes are TRBV30 and TRBJ1-2, with 9 positions matching TRBD1. CDR3 length equals 14 residues. CDR1 GTSNPN and CDR2 SVGIG come from the germline V gene (reference sequence). The junction had 6 bases not matched to a gene; V was cut back by 0 bases and J by 7 bases. The CDR3 protein is CAWSVTGQGGGYTF. The DNA for the CDR3 is TGTGCCTGGAGTGTAACGGGACAGGGAGGTGGCTACACCTTC. The full variable domain, rest sourced from reference TRBV30 and TRBJ1-2, is SQTIHQWPATLVQPVGSPLSLECTVEGTSNPNLYWYRQAAGRGLQLLFYSVGIGQISSEVPQNLSASRPQDRQFILSSKKLLLSDSGFYLCAWSVTGQGGGYTFGSGTRLTVV.

This sequence joins TRBV4-2 and TRBJ2-5; D is possibly TRBD1 (6 bases). V was clipped by 4 bases and J by 1 base, with 10 bases between them. The CDR3 extends over 14 amino acids. Germline V CDR1 and CDR2: LGHNA, YNFKEQ. DNA of the CDR3: TGTGCCAGCAGCCCCACAGGGCCCCAAGAGACCCAGTACTTC. Protein sequence: CASSPTGPQETQYF.

The chain couples TRBV5-1 to TRBJ2-7, with a possible D match to TRBD2 (5 bases). CDR3 length: 14 amino acids. Germline V CDR1 and CDR2: SGHRS, YFSETQ. The V and J ends lost 8 bases and 0 bases respectively, with 15 bases between them. CDR3 protein: CASREPQSSYEQYF. CDR3 nucleotides: TGCGCCAGTAGGGAGCCGCAGAGCTCCTACGAGCAGTACTTC.

The rearrangement uses TRBV3-1 (or the pseudogene TRBV3-2) and TRBJ1-4; TRBD1 matches at 7 bases. The germline gives CDR1 LGHDT, CDR2 YNNKEL (reference sequence). The CDR3 sequence is 13 residues long. V shed 1 base, J shed 14 bases, and the junction held 7 bases outside the gene matches. The CDR3 reads CASSQGDSISLFF. The CDR3 region has the DNA TGTGCCAGCAGCCAAGGGGACAGCATATCTCTGTTTTTT.

The chain's CDR3 is CASSLGTSGGQETQYF. DNA for the CDR3: TGTGCCAGCAGCTTAGGGACTAGCGGGGGGCAAGAGACCCAGTACTTC. V is TRBV7-3 and J is TRBJ2-5; TRBD2 agrees at 15 bases. V trimming: 2 bases; J trimming: 2 bases; junction bases outside the gene matches: 0. The germline gives CDR1 SGHTA, CDR2 FQGTGA. The CDR3 consists of 16 residues.

The chain joins TRBV19 to TRBJ1-1; 8 bases are a match to TRBD1. The CDR3 is 16 amino acids. Trimming at V came to 1 base and at J to 4 bases, leaving 8 bases not matched to a gene. The germline V gene encodes CDR1 LNHDA and CDR2 SQIVND (reference sequence). CDR3 sequence: CASSIVQGAHGTEAFF. The CDR3 DNA reads as TGTGCCAGTAGTATAGTTCAGGGGGCGCACGGCACTGAAGCTTTCTTT.

The chain carries TRBV3-1 (or the pseudogene TRBV3-2) and TRBJ1-5; TRBD1 is a possible D gene (5 bases). The CDR3 has 14 amino acids. Germline values: CDR1 LGHDT, CDR2 YNNKEL (reference sequence). Trimming removed 1 base at V and 3 bases at J, with 7 bases between. The CDR3 spells CASSQAGPNQPQHF. CDR3 sequence (DNA): TGTGCCAGCAGCCAAGCAGGGCCCAATCAGCCCCAGCATTTT.

This clone was detected once. This rearrangement joins TRBV6-5 to TRBJ1-1; 7 bases agree with TRBD1. Germline-derived CDR1 and CDR2 are MNHEY and SVGAGI. This CDR3 contains 13 residues. The V gene end was trimmed by 2 bases and the J gene end by 8 bases; junction bases not matched to a gene: 5. The CDR3 region is CASSYKTGLEAFF. The CDR3 DNA follows: TGTGCCAGCAGTTACAAGACAGGGCTAGAAGCTTTCTTT.

The chain is built from TRBV9 and TRBJ1-4, with TRBD1 matching 9 bases. V lost 4 bases and J lost 0; bases outside the gene matches: 4. Germline CDR1 reads SGDLS; CDR2 reads YYNGEE. CDR3 length equals 16 residues. Written as DNA, the CDR3 is TGTGCCAGCAGCCTTGACAGGGGGGCAACTAATGAAAAACTGTTTTTT. It yields the protein CASSLDRGATNEKLFF.

CDR3 nucleotides: TGTGCCAGCAGCTCCCGGGGTTCTGCAGATACGCAGTATTTT. It translates to CASSSRGSADTQYF. The chain couples TRBV7-9 to TRBJ2-3; D possibly corresponds to TRBD2 (5 bases). V lost 4 bases to trimming and J lost 4 bases, with 12 bases between them. Germline CDR1 is SEHNR and CDR2 is FQNEAQ (reference sequence). This CDR3 region has 14 residues. Full variable domain (remainder filled in from reference TRBV7-9 and TRBJ2-3): DTGVSQNPRHKITKRGQNVTFRCDPISEHNRLYWYRQTLGQGPEFLTYFQNEAQLEKSRLLSDRFSAERPKGSFSTLEIQRTEQGDSAMYLCASSSRGSADTQYFGPGTRLTVL.

V and J are TRBV6-4 and TRBJ1-1; 8 bases line up with TRBD1. The CDR3 is 14 amino acids. Germline V gene data show CDR1 as MRHNA and CDR2 as SNTAGT. Trimming took 6 bases from V and 5 from J; bases not matched to a gene: 8. DNA of the CDR3: TGTGCCAGCAGACAACAGGGGGTAGGAACTGAAGCTTTCTTT. It yields the protein CASRQQGVGTEAFF.

The chain has TRBV5-6 and TRBJ2-7, with 7 bases fitting TRBD1. The V and J ends lost 2 bases and 1 base, in that order; junction bases with no gene match: 3. CDR3 size: 14 residues. The germline V gene has CDR1 SGHDT and CDR2 YYEEEE. DNA of the CDR3: TGTGCCAGCAGCTTTAGACAGGGATCCTACGAGCAGTACTTC. It is translated as CASSFRQGSYEQYF.

The V gene is TRBV5-1, the J gene TRBJ2-7; TRBD2 might be the D (6 bases). Trimming left V 3 bases short and J 5 bases short, with 15 bases between. Germline V gives CDR1 SGHRS, CDR2 YFSETQ. The CDR3 spans 14 residues. This chain's CDR3 is CASSSPRGIHEQYF. CDR3 nucleotides: TGCGCCAGCAGCTCACCCCGGGGGATCCACGAGCAGTACTTC.

This chain connects TRBV29-1 to TRBJ1-1, with a possible D match to TRBD1 (6 bases). The length of the CDR3 is 13 residues. Germline CDR1 SQVTM, CDR2 ANQGSEA. With 6 bases removed from V and 8 bases from J, the gap between germline ends came to 19 bases. CDR3 sequence (DNA): TGCAGCGTCAAGGGGGGGAGAGGGGAAGAAGCTTTCTTT. Translating it yields CSVKGGRGEEAFF. The full variable domain, completed using reference TRBV29-1 and TRBJ1-1, is SAVISQKPSRDICQRGTSLTIQCQVDSQVTMMFWYRQQPGQSLTLIATANQGSEATYESGFVIDKFPISRPNLTFSTLTVSNMSPEDSSIYLCSVKGGRGEEAFFGQGTRLTVV.

V usage is TRBV19 and J usage is TRBJ2-5; perhaps TRBD2 as D (6 bases). This CDR3 is built from 13 residues. V was trimmed by 3 bases and J by 1 base, leaving 6 bases between them. Germline assignment: CDR1 LNHDA and CDR2 SQIVND (reference sequence). CDR3 coding DNA: TGTGCCAGTAGTATGGGGGGCCAAGAGACCCAGTACTTC. It yields the protein CASSMGGQETQYF.

This rearrangement joins TRBV6-4 to TRBJ1-1, with 7 bases that match TRBD1. CDR1 and CDR2 from the germline V gene are MRHNA and SNTAGT. The CDR3 has 17 amino acids. V trimming: 2 bases; J trimming: 1 base; junction bases outside the gene matches: 10. The chain's CDR3 is CASSDPDREMRNTEAFF. The CDR3 DNA follows: TGTGCCAGCAGTGACCCTGACAGGGAGATGAGGAACACTGAAGCTTTCTTT.

J is TRBJ1-1 and V is TRBV5-1; unclear D gene. Trimming removed 0 bases at V and 0 bases at J, with 6 bases between. From germline, CDR1 is SGHRS and CDR2 YFSETQ. The CDR3 runs 14 residues. CDR3 sequence: CASSLDRLNTEAFF. For the CDR3, the DNA is TGCGCCAGCAGCTTGGACAGATTGAACACTGAAGCTTTCTTT. The variable domain in full, with the rest retrieved from reference TRBV5-1 and TRBJ1-1, is KAGVTQTPRYLIKTRGQQVTLSCSPISGHRSVSWYQQTPGQGLQFLFEYFSETQRNKGNFPGRFSGRQFSNSRSEMNVSTLELGDSALYLCASSLDRLNTEAFFGQGTRLTVV.

The J gene is TRBJ2-7, the V gene TRBV5-1; tentatively, D is TRBD2 (6 bases). Germline CDR1 and CDR2: SGHRS and YFSETQ. V lost 7 bases and J lost 2, with 19 bases in between. The CDR3 sequence is 15 residues long. The CDR3 sequence: CASYFGGTRAYEQYF. The CDR3 coding sequence is TGCGCCAGCTACTTTGGCGGGACCAGGGCCTACGAGCAGTACTTC.

The V call is TRBV11-2, the J call TRBJ1-6, with no clear D. Germline values: CDR1 SGHAT, CDR2 FQNNGV. The ends were cut back, 5 bases at V and 10 bases at J, with 18 bases in the middle. This CDR3 has 15 amino acids. In DNA, the CDR3 is TGTGCCAGCAGCCTCGCCTCCGGTTCGTTCTCACCCCTCCACTTT. Translation gives CASSLASGSFSPLHF.

The rearrangement uses TRBV3-1 (or the pseudogene TRBV3-2) and TRBJ1-2, with 9 bases lining up with TRBD1. In germline, CDR1 is LGHDT, CDR2 YNNKEL (reference sequence). V dropped 3 bases and J dropped 3; count of bases not matched to a gene: 5. The CDR3 has 15 amino acids. CDR3 amino acids: CASSHWDRVDYGYTF. CDR3 DNA sequence: TGTGCCAGCAGCCATTGGGACAGGGTTGACTATGGCTACACCTTC.

J is TRBJ1-4 and V is TRBV6-4; the match to TRBD1 covers 10 bases. The CDR3 length is 15 residues. V was pared by 6 bases and J by 6 bases, with 7 bases of the junction left unmatched. Germline V gene sequence: CDR1 MRHNA, CDR2 SNTAGT. The CDR3 region has the DNA TGTGCCAGCAGACGCCGGGACAGGGGAGATGAAAAACTGTTTTTT. This sequence encodes CASRRRDRGDEKLFF.